The 25 T cell receptor beta chains given below trace back to one sample, sequenced in a study of T-cell memory formation after mild COVID-19. MiXCR was run by TCRdb on the 5' RACE reads, yielding one entry per CDR3 protein. Here the sample spans over 150,000 distinct CDR3 sequences, 10% to 15% being singletons. The sample was PBMCs or a T cell subset sorted from them (not recorded which). These receptors were collected from a man aged 18 to 35 who had mild COVID-19 (a few samples of this study predate the infection). Cell type and time point are not known.

The chain is built from TRBV5-1 and TRBJ1-2, with 9 nucleotides matching TRBD1. Germline assignment: CDR1 SGHRS and CDR2 YFSETQ. Trimming took 4 bases from V and 5 from J; bases not matched to a gene: 3. CDR3 length: 13 amino acids. The CDR3 here is CASSRTGVYGYTF. CDR3 DNA sequence: TGCGCCAGCAGCCGGACAGGGGTTTATGGCTACACCTTC.

The J gene is TRBJ1-6, the V gene TRBV4-3; the D is unclear. This CDR3 region has 14 residues. Germline lookup yields CDR1 LGHNA and CDR2 YSLEER. V dropped 0 bases and J dropped 13 bases, with 13 bases sitting between them. The DNA of the CDR3 is TGCGCCAGCAGCCAAGAGGCGCTTGTTAATCCCCTCCACTTT. It codes for CASSQEALVNPLHF.

The table lists this clonotype with a few counts. The CDR3 region is CASSSQGATEAFF. The DNA for the CDR3 is TGTGCCAGCAGCTCACAGGGAGCCACTGAAGCTTTCTTT. This chain connects TRBV7-9 to TRBJ1-1; a possible D gene is TRBD1 (6 bases). Germline V CDR1 and CDR2: SEHNR, FQNEAQ (reference sequence). The CDR3 extends over 13 amino acids. V lost 4 bases and J 4 bases, leaving 10 bases between the germline ends. Full variable domain (rest looked up from reference TRBV7-9 and TRBJ1-1): DTGVSQNPRHKITKRGQNVTFRCDPISEHNRLYWYRQTLGQGPEFLTYFQNEAQLEKSRLLSDRFSAERPKGSFSTLEIQRTEQGDSAMYLCASSSQGATEAFFGQGTRLTVV.

Only one count was recorded for this clonotype. V and J are TRBV5-4 and TRBJ1-1, with D possibly TRBD1 on 5 matching bases. Trimming pared 5 bases from V and 5 bases from J, leaving 16 bases between. The CDR3 has 14 amino acids. Germline CDR1 SGHNT, CDR2 YYREEE (reference sequence). This chain's CDR3 is CASRASGGRTEAFF. In nucleotides, the CDR3 is TGTGCCAGCAGGGCAAGTGGGGGGAGAACTGAAGCTTTCTTT.

This clonotype showed up just a few times. The chain recombines TRBV18 with TRBJ2-1, with 9 nucleotides matching TRBD1. In germline, CDR1 is KGHSH, CDR2 LQKENI. There are 16 residues in the CDR3. V was clipped by 1 base and J by 7 bases; unmatched bases: 8. This CDR3 is CASSPQELGQGNEQFF. The CDR3 DNA is TGTGCCAGCTCACCACAAGAATTGGGACAGGGTAATGAGCAGTTCTTC.

This clonotype was observed at least ten times. This chain uses TRBV5-1 with TRBJ2-2, with D uncertain. V was clipped by 4 bases and J by 6 bases, with 13 bases between them. Germline-derived CDR1 and CDR2 are SGHRS and YFSETQ. The length of the CDR3 is 14 residues. The CDR3 here is CASSIAPASGELFF. The CDR3 DNA sequence: TGCGCCAGCAGCATTGCCCCAGCGTCCGGGGAGCTGTTTTTT.

The genes are TRBV12-3 or TRBV12-4 and TRBJ2-4; the D gene is possibly TRBD1 (5 bases). Trimming took off 2 bases at V and 8 bases at J, with 10 bases between the two ends. This CDR3 is built from 13 residues. The CDR3 sequence is CASSLLGADIQYF. CDR3 sequence (DNA): TGTGCCAGCAGTTTATTAGGGGCGGACATTCAGTACTTC.

This clonotype was recorded many times. The chain joins TRBV5-1 to TRBJ2-3; D gene unclear. V was trimmed by 1 base and J by 0 bases, leaving 6 bases between them. This CDR3 has 14 amino acids. Germline values: CDR1 SGHRS, CDR2 YFSETQ. CDR3 nucleotide sequence: TGCGCCAGCAGCTTGATACCTAGCACAGATACGCAGTATTTT. It codes for CASSLIPSTDTQYF. Looking up the rest from reference TRBV5-1 and TRBJ2-3 gives the full variable domain: KAGVTQTPRYLIKTRGQQVTLSCSPISGHRSVSWYQQTPGQGLQFLFEYFSETQRNKGNFPGRFSGRQFSNSRSEMNVSTLELGDSALYLCASSLIPSTDTQYFGPGTRLTVL.

This clonotype was seen a handful of times. CDR3 region: CASSLVGDEQYF. In nucleotides, the CDR3 is TGTGCCAGCAGCTTAGTGGGGGACGAGCAGTACTTC. The chain has TRBV13 and TRBJ2-7, with D perhaps TRBD1 or TRBD2 (5 bases each). This CDR3 comprises 12 residues. Germline V gene sequence: CDR1 PRHDT, CDR2 FYEKMQ (reference sequence). Trimming removed 1 base at V and 5 bases at J, with 6 bases between.

A few counts support this clonotype. V gene TRBV18 combines with J gene TRBJ1-5; no firm D call. CDR3 size: 13 residues. Trimming took 6 bases from V and 4 from J, leaving 10 bases between them. Germline-derived CDR1 and CDR2 are KGHSH and LQKENI. DNA of the CDR3: TGTGCCAGCTCCCCGGCACTAAATCAGCCCCAGCATTTT. This gives the protein CASSPALNQPQHF.

This clonotype was counted between two and nine times. V is TRBV5-6 and J is TRBJ1-1; D is uncertain. Trimming removed 0 bases at V and 7 bases at J, with 13 bases between. Germline V gene sequence: CDR1 SGHDT, CDR2 YYEEEE. The CDR3 spans 14 residues. The CDR3 region has the DNA TGTGCCAGCAGCTTGGGAGAGTGGGGAGGTGAAGCTTTCTTT. Amino acid sequence: CASSLGEWGGEAFF.

This clonotype was counted at least ten times. The J gene is TRBJ2-2, the V gene TRBV29-1; D uncertain. The CDR3 extends over 13 amino acids. Germline assignment: CDR1 SQVTM and CDR2 ANQGSEA. V was cut by 6 bases and J by 0 bases, with 8 bases left in between. The CDR3 DNA reads TGCAGCGTCCTGACCCCGAACACCGGGGAGCTGTTTTTT. This gives the protein CSVLTPNTGELFF.

V gene TRBV5-1 combines with J gene TRBJ2-7; 8 bases are shared with TRBD1. From germline, CDR1 is SGHRS and CDR2 YFSETQ. With V trimmed by 0 bases and J by 3 bases, 14 bases remained unmatched. This CDR3 region has 18 residues. This CDR3 is CASSLAGTGRRAIYEQYF. In nucleotides, the CDR3 is TGCGCCAGCAGCTTGGCCGGGACAGGTCGTAGAGCCATCTACGAGCAGTACTTC.

In this sample, this clonotype turned up a few times. CDR3 bases: TGTGCCAGCAGTTCCAGCGGGGCTCCTCACGGCGTCGTGCAGTTCTTC. Translation: CASSSSGAPHGVVQFF. This chain uses TRBV6-2 or TRBV6-3 with TRBJ2-1, with TRBD2 matching 7 bases. This CDR3 spans 16 amino acids. The ends lost 4 bases at V and 12 bases at J; junction bases unmatched: 18. CDR1 MNHEY and CDR2 SVGEGT come from the germline V gene.

This clonotype was recorded at least ten times. The chain recombines TRBV12-3 or TRBV12-4 with TRBJ2-7; tentative D call: TRBD1 (6 bases). CDR3 size: 18 residues. The V end was cut by 5 bases, the J end by 2 bases, with 25 bases between. The CDR3 DNA sequence: TGTGCCAGCAGTACCGACAAACTTACAGGGAGAGAACCCTACGAGCAGTACGTC. Translation gives CASSTDKLTGREPYEQYV.

The chain joins TRBV6-6 to TRBJ1-3, with 8 positions matching TRBD1. The trim removed 6 bases at V and 4 bases at J, leaving 8 bases unmatched. The CDR3 is 15 residues long. CDR1 is MNHNY, CDR2 SVGAGI, per germline (reference sequence). The CDR3 loop is CASRLQGAQGNTIYF. The CDR3 DNA reads as TGTGCCAGCAGACTGCAGGGGGCGCAGGGAAACACCATATATTTT.

This clonotype has only a few counts. The chain joins TRBV7-2 to TRBJ1-1, with 9 bases matching TRBD1. V trimming: 5 bases; J trimming: 11 bases; junction bases outside the gene matches: 6. This CDR3 has 12 residues. Germline V gene lookup returns CDR1 SGHTA and CDR2 FQGNSA. The CDR3, as DNA: TGTGCCAGCAGCGGGACAGGGAGAACGGCTTTCTTT. This gives the protein CASSGTGRTAFF.

The chain carries TRBV12-3 or TRBV12-4 and TRBJ2-1; 7 bases are a match to TRBD1. CDR3 length equals 14 residues. The V segment lost 3 bases and the J segment 8 bases; nucleotides outside the gene matches: 7. CDR3 DNA sequence: TGTGCCAGCAGTTTTGGACAGGCTCTATATGAGCAGTTCTTC. Amino acids: CASSFGQALYEQFF.

This chain links TRBV11-3 with TRBJ2-1; tentative D call: TRBD1 (6 bases). The CDR3 has 13 residues. CDR1 and CDR2 from the germline V gene are SGHNT and YENEEA. V lost 5 bases and J 7 bases, leaving 12 bases between the germline ends. Here the CDR3 DNA reads TGTGCCAGCAGCCTTGGGGGCGATAATGAGCAGTTCTTC. Its protein is CASSLGGDNEQFF.

The rearrangement uses TRBV5-1 and TRBJ2-1; 9 bases align to TRBD2. The length of the CDR3 is 13 residues. V was pared by 7 bases and J by 2 bases, with 1 base of the junction left unmatched. The germline V gene has CDR1 SGHRS and CDR2 YFSETQ. The CDR3 spells CASASGAYNEQFF. The CDR3 coding sequence is TGCGCCAGCGCTAGCGGGGCCTACAATGAGCAGTTCTTC.

The chain uses TRBV5-1 and TRBJ2-7, with TRBD1 matching 9 bases. V shed 5 bases and J 6 bases; nucleotides not matched to a gene: 9. Germline V gene data show CDR1 as SGHRS and CDR2 as YFSETQ. CDR3 length: 14 residues. The CDR3 is CASRTGTGPGEQYF. Here the CDR3 DNA reads TGCGCCAGCAGAACCGGGACAGGGCCGGGCGAGCAGTACTTC.

This clonotype was detected ten times or more. The CDR3 loop reads CASSSGQEYEQYV. The CDR3 DNA follows: TGTGCCAGCAGTTCCGGACAGGAGTACGAGCAGTACGTC. The genes are TRBV28 and TRBJ2-7; 7 bases fit TRBD1. V was pared by 4 bases and J by 4 bases, with 4 bases of the junction left unmatched. Germline CDR1 and CDR2: MDHEN and SYDVKM. This CDR3 has 13 amino acids.

The chain recombines TRBV9 with TRBJ1-2; 7 positions match TRBD1. The CDR3 has 16 residues. In germline, CDR1 is SGDLS, CDR2 YYNGEE. V lost 0 bases, J lost 4 bases, and 9 bases stayed unmatched. CDR3 nucleotide sequence: TGTGCCAGCAGCGTAGGACGGAGGGGGCGAGTCTATGGCTACACCTTC. Translating it yields CASSVGRRGRVYGYTF.

This clonotype appeared a few times. The chain links TRBV5-1 to TRBJ2-2; TRBD2 matches 8 bases. V trimming: 5 bases; J trimming: 2 bases; junction bases outside the gene matches: 5. Germline assignment: CDR1 SGHRS and CDR2 YFSETQ. The CDR3 contains 15 residues. CDR3 sequence: CASSPAGANTGELFF. CDR3 bases: TGCGCCAGCAGTCCAGCGGGGGCAAACACCGGGGAGCTGTTTTTT.

This clonotype has more than one count but fewer than ten. J is TRBJ2-5 and V is TRBV5-1; 10 bases are a match to TRBD2. The CDR3 spans 16 residues. The germline V gene has CDR1 SGHRS and CDR2 YFSETQ. The V segment lost 0 bases and the J segment 3 bases; nucleotides outside the gene matches: 5. The CDR3 DNA reads TGCGCCAGCAGCTTGGGAGCAGCGGGGGGGGAAGAGACCCAGTACTTC. It codes for CASSLGAAGGEETQYF.